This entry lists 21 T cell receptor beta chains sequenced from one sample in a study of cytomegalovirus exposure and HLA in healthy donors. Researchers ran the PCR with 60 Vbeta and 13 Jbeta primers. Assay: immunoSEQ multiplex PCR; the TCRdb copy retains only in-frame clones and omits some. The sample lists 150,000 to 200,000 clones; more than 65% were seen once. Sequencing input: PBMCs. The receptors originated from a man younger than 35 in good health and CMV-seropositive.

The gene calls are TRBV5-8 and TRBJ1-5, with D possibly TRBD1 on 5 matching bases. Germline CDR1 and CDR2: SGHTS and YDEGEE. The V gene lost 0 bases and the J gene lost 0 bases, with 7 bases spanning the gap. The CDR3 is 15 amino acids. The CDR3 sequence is CASSLGTHSNQPQHF. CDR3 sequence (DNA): TGTGCCAGCAGCTTGGGGACACATAGCAATCAGCCCCAGCATTTT.

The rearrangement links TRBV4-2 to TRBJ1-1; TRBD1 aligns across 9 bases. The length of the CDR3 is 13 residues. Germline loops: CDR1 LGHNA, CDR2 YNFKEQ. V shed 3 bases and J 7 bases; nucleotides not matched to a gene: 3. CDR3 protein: CASSQDRGGEAFF. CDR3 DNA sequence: TGTGCCAGCAGCCAGGACAGGGGTGGTGAAGCTTTCTTT.

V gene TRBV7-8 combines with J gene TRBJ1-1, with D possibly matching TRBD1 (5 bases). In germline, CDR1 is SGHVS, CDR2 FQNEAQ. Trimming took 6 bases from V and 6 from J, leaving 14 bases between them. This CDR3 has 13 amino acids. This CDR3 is CASRQVGGAEAFF. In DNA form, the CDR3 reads TGTGCCAGCAGGCAGGTTGGGGGGGCTGAAGCTTTCTTT.

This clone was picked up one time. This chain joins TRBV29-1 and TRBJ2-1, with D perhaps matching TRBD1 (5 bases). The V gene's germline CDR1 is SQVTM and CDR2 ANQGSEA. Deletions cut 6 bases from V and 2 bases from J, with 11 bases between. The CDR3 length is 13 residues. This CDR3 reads CSVHRLTYNEQFF. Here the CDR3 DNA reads TGCAGCGTACACAGGTTGACCTACAATGAGCAGTTCTTC.

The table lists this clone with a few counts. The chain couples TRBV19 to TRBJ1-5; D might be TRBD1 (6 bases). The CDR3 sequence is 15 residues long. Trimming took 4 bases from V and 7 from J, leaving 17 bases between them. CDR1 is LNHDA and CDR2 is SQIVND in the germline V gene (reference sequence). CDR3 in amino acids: CASSRTVSFLQPQHF. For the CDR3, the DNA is TGTGCCAGTAGTAGGACAGTATCCTTCCTCCAGCCCCAGCATTTT.

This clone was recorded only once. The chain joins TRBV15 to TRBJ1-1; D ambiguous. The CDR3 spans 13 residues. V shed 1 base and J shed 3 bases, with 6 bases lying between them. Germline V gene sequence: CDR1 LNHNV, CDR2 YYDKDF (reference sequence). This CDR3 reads CATSRGRDTEAFF. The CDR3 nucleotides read TGTGCCACCAGCAGAGGACGGGACACTGAAGCTTTCTTT. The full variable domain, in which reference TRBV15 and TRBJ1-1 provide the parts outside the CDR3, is DAMVIQNPRYQVTQFGKPVTLSCSQTLNHNVMYWYQQKSSQAPKLLFHYYDKDFNNEADTPDNFQSRRPNTSFCFLDIRSPGLGDTAMYLCATSRGRDTEAFFGQGTRLTVV.

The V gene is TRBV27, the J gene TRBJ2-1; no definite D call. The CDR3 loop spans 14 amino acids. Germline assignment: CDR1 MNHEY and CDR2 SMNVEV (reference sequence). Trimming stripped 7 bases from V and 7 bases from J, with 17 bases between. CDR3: CASNSPLAGNEQFF. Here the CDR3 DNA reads TGTGCCAGCAACTCGCCTCTGGCCGGGAATGAGCAGTTCTTC.

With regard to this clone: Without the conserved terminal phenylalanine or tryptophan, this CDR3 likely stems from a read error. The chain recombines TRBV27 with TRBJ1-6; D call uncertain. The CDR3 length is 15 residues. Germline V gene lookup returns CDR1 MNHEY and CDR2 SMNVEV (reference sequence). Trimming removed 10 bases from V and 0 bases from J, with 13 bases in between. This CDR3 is CATRRGSSYNSPLHL. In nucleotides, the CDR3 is TGTGCCACCCGTCGAGGAAGCTCCTATAATTCACCCCTCCACCTT.

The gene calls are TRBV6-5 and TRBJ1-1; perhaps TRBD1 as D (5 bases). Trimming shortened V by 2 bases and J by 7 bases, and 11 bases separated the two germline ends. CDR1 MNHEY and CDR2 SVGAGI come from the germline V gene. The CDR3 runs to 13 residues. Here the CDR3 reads CASSYPQGREAFF. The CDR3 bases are TGTGCCAGCAGTTACCCCCAGGGCCGTGAAGCTTTCTTT.

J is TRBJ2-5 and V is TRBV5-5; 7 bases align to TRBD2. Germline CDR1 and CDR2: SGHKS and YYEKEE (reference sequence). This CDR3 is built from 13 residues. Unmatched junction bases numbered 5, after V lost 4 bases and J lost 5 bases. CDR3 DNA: TGTGCCAGCAGCGGGGGGGTTGCGGAGACCCAGTACTTC. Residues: CASSGGVAETQYF. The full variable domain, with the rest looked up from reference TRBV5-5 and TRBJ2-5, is DAGVTQSPTHLIKTRGQQVTLRCSPISGHKSVSWYQQVLGQGPQFIFQYYEKEERGRGNFPDRFSARQFPNYSSELNVNALLLGDSALYLCASSGGVAETQYFGPGTRLLVL.

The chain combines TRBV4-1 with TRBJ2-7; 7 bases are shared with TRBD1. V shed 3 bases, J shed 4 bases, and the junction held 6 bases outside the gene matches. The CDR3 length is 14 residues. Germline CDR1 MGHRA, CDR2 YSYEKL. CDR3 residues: CASSHETGLYEQYF. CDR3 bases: TGCGCCAGCAGCCATGAGACAGGGTTATACGAGCAGTACTTC.

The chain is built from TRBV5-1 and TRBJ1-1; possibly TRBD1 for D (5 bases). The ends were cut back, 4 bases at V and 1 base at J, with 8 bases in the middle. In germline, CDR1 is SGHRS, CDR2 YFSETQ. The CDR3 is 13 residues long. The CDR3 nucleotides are TGCGCCAGCAGCCCCACAGGGAACACTGAAGCTTTCTTT. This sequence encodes CASSPTGNTEAFF.

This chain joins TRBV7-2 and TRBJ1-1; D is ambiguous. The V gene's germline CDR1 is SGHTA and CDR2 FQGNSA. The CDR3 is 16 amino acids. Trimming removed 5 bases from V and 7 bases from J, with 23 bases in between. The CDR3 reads CASSPWAGKSRYEAFF. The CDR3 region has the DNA TGTGCCAGCAGCCCCTGGGCGGGGAAGTCTCGATATGAAGCTTTCTTT.

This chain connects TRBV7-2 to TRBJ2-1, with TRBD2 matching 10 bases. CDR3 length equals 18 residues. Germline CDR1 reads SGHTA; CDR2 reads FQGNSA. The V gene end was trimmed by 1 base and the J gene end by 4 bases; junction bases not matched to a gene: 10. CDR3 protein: CASSLVPASGSKYNEQFF. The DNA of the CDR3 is TGTGCCAGCAGCTTAGTTCCGGCTAGCGGGAGTAAATACAATGAGCAGTTCTTC.

CDR3 nucleotides: TGTGCCAGCAGCTTGGATAGGACACCTTACGAGCAGTACTTC. This sequence encodes CASSLDRTPYEQYF. The chain employs TRBV5-4 and TRBJ2-7, with TRBD1 as a possible D gene (5 bases). CDR1 SGHNT and CDR2 YYREEE come from the germline V gene (reference sequence). The CDR3 sequence is 14 residues long. Trimming took off 0 bases at V and 4 bases at J, with 11 bases between the two ends.

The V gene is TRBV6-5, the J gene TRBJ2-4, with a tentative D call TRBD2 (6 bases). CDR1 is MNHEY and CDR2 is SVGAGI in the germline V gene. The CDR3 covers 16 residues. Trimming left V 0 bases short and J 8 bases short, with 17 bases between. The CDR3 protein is CASSYSPGPGEDIQYF. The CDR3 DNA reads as TGTGCCAGCAGTTACTCGCCCGGACCGGGGGAGGACATTCAGTACTTC.

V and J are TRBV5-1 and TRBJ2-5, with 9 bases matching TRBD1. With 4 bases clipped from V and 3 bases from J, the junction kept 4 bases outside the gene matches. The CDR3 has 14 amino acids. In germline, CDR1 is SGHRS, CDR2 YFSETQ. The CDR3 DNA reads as TGCGCCAGCAGCCTCCGGACAGGGGAAGAGACCCAGTACTTC. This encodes CASSLRTGEETQYF.

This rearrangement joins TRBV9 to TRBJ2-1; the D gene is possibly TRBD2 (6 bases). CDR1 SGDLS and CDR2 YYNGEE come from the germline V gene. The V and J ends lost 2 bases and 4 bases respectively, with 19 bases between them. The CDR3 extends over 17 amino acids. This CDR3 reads CASSVRLVGDQYNEQFF. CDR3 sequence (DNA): TGTGCCAGCAGCGTTCGACTAGTGGGGGACCAATACAATGAGCAGTTCTTC.

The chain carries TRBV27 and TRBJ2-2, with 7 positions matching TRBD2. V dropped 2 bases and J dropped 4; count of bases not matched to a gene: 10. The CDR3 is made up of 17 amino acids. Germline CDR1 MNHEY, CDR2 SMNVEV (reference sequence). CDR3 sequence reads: CASSLGLVGPTTGELFF. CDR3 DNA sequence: TGTGCCAGCAGTTTAGGACTAGTGGGGCCGACCACCGGGGAGCTGTTTTTT.

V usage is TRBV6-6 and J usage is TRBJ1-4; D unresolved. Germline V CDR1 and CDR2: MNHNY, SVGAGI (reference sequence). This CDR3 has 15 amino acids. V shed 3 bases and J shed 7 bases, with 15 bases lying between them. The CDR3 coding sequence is TGTGCCAGCAGTTATCCCACGGAGGAGGTTGAAAAACTGTTTTTT. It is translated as CASSYPTEEVEKLFF.

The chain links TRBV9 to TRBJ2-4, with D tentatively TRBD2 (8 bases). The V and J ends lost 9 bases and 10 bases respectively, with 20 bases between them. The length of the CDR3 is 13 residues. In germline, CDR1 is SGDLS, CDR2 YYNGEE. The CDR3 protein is CATGGLVGIIQYF. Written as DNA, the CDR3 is TGTGCCACAGGGGGACTAGTGGGGATAATTCAGTACTTC.